Listed below are T cell receptor beta chains from one sample, sequenced in a study of PD-L1 blockade in urothelial cancer. Clones were sequenced by immunoSEQ multiplex PCR, and TCRdb holds only the in-frame ones, with some missing. Here the sample spans 30,000 to 40,000 clones, 90% being singletons. This specimen consisted of PBMCs, obtained around atezolizumab (anti-PD-L1) treatment. The receptors shown here come from a man aged 70-80 years with urothelial cancer. CDR3s leave out the opening cysteine and the closing phenylalanine or tryptophan.

TRBJ1-1 | TRBV25-1 | ASSEGTGGAWDTEAF
TRBJ2-7 | TRBV6-1 | ASSEAGRGSYEQY
TRBJ2-7 | TRBV27 | ASSSFSGYSSYEQY
TRBJ1-2 | TRBV15 | ATSRVLRGQGLSYGYT
TRBJ2-1 | TRBV7-9 | ASSQKDRVSGRAYNEQF
TRBJ2-1 | TRBV21-1 | ASSNSFGTSGNVEQF
TRBJ2-4 | TRBV6-1 | ASSERSSSWGNIQY
TRBJ2-2 | TRBV28 | ASSLGQGTGELF
TRBJ2-7 | TRBV6-6 | ASRDFSYEQY
TRBJ2-2 | TRBV9 | ASSVGQHTGELF
TRBJ1-2 | TRBV11-2 | ASSLRDSSNYGYT
TRBJ1-1 | TRBV19 | ASSRGSHTEAF
TRBJ1-5 | TRBV6-5 | ASTQGAGQPQH
TRBJ2-7 | TRBV5-5 | ASSSPGQGREQY
TRBJ2-5 | TRBV18 | ASSRQGRRTQETQY
TRBJ2-5 | TRBV27 | ASSFLGGVQETQY
TRBJ2-6 | TRBV5-4 | ASNRGSQTGANVLT
TRBJ2-1 | TRBV7-9 | ASSLNRGQGNNEQF
TRBJ2-1 | TRBV5-1 | ASSGGLAGGNEQF
TRBJ2-3 | TRBV27 | ASKRGGSTDTQY
TRBJ2-3 | TRBV5-1 | ASSLAGDYTDTQY
TRBJ2-2 | TRBV10-3 | AISGTGAGNTGELF
TRBJ2-7 | TRBV6-5 | ASGGWGTGDLRQY
TRBJ2-7 | TRBV19 | ASSDGLAVTYEQY
TRBJ2-7 | TRBV5-1 | ASSLGGGSGEQY
TRBJ1-1 | TRBV28 | ASSSTVNTEAF
TRBJ2-7 | TRBV12-5 | ASNFDRPYEQY
TRBJ2-2 | TRBV5-1 | ASSLSAGQTGELF
TRBJ1-1 | TRBV18 | ASSPTGGDTTEAF
TRBJ1-2 | TRBV7-2 | ASSSRQGPYGYT
TRBJ2-3 | TRBV6-1 | ASRFSGHTDTQY
TRBJ1-2 | TRBV5-1 | ASSPDGGDYGYT
TRBJ2-7 | TRBV27 | ASSLSRTDYEQY
TRBJ2-5 | TRBV25-1 | ASSRGGSGTQY
TRBJ2-7 | TRBV5-6 | ASSWTTGTEQY
TRBJ2-7 | TRBV18 | ASSSRGRGTYEQY
TRBJ1-2 | TRBV28 | ASSTTKVLPVGYGYT
TRBJ1-3 | TRBV5-1 | ASSLGGSLSGNTIY
TRBJ2-1 | TRBV30 | AWSVRGSGRAVYNEQF
TRBJ1-2 | TRBV7-9 | ASSPTGILSYT
TRBJ2-1 | TRBV18 | ASSPNLAGGAYNEQF
TRBJ1-3 | TRBV12-5 | ASGFRGDRRDTIY
TRBJ2-6 | TRBV7-7 | ATLAYRGSGANVLT
TRBJ1-2 | TRBV6-1 | ASSEVPRDGYT
TRBJ1-4 | TRBV28 | ASSLGGGWVEKLF
TRBJ1-5 | TRBV5-1 | ASSHHPRERLKQPQH
TRBJ2-7 | TRBV7-5 | ARSLDQGSSYEQY
TRBJ2-2 | TRBV9 | ASDKEQGAGTGELF
TRBJ1-1 | TRBV9 | ASSAGQVNTEAF
TRBJ2-7 | TRBV10-2 | ASTPALRDEQY
TRBJ1-4 | TRBV28 | ASSLVNEKLF